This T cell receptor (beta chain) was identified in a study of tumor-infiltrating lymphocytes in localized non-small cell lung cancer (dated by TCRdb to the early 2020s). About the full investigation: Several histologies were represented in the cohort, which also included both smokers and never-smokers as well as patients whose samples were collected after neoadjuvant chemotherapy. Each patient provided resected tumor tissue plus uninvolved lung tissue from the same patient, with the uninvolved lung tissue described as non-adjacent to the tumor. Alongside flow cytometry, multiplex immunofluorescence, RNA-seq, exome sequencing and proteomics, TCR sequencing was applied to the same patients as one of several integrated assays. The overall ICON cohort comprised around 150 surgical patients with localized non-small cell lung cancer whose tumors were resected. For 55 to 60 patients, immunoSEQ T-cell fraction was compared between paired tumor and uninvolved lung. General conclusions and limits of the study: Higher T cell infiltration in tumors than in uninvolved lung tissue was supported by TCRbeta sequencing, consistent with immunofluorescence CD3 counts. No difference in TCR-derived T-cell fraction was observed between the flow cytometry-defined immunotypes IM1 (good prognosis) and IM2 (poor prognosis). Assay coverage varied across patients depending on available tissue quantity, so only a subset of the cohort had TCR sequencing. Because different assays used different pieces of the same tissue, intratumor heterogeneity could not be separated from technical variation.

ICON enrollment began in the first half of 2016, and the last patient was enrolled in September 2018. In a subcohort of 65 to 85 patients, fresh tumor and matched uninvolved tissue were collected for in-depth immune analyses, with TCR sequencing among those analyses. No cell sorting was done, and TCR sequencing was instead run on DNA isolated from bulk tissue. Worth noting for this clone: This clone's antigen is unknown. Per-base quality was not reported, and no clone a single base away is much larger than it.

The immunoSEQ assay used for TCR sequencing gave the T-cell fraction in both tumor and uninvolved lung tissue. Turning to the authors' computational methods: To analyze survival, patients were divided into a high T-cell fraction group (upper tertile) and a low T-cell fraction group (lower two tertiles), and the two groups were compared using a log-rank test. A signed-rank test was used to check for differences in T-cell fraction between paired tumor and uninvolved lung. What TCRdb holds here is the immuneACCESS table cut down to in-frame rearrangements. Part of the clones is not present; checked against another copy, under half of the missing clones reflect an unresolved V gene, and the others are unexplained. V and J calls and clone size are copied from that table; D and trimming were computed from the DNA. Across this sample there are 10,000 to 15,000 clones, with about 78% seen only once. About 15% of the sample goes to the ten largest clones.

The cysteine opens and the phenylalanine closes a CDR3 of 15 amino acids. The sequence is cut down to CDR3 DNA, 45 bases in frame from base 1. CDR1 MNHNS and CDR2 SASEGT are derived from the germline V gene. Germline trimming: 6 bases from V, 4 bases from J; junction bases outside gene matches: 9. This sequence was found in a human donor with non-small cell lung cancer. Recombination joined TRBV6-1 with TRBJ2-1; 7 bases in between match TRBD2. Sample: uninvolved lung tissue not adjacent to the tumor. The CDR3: CASRDGGSGYNEQFF. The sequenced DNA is TGTGCCAGCAGGGACGGCGGGAGTGGATACAATGAGCAGTTCTTC.